Following are 20 T cell receptor beta chains from one sample sequenced in a study of shared clonotypes between healthy human individuals (dated by TCRdb to about 2020). The protocol used for the library was the immunoSEQ multiplex PCR assay. Here the immuneACCESS table is served through TCRdb, limited to in-frame sequences with V and J called. Missing clones are a known gap in these copies; in checked studies unresolved V genes cover under half, and the rest lacks a known reason. Across this sample there are about 2.3 million clones, with over 90% seen only once. The top ten clones comprise 0.35% to 0.5% of the sample. The sequenced sample was naive CD4+ T cells from PBMCs. In the paper's terms, the cell subset or site label means: CD45RA+ positively selected. These TCRs come from a man younger than 35 in good health. Some clones in this sample may be carry-over from other donors' samples.

The chain links TRBV30 to TRBJ2-5; D ambiguous. V lost 4 bases to trimming and J lost 5 bases, with 14 bases between them. Germline V gene data show CDR1 as GTSNPN and CDR2 as SVGIG (reference sequence). The CDR3 loop spans 13 amino acids. As DNA, the CDR3 is TGTGCCTGGACCTTGACTTTAGGGGAGACCCAGTACTTC. Protein sequence: CAWTLTLGETQYF.

Concerning this clone: Within the sample, other DNA sequences also encode this same CDR3. V usage is TRBV6-5 and J usage is TRBJ2-6; D call uncertain. Trimming stripped 5 bases from V and 1 base from J, with 6 bases between. The CDR3 contains 14 residues. CDR1 and CDR2 from the germline V gene are MNHEY and SVGAGI. Written as DNA, the CDR3 is TGTGCCAGCAGTCCCGTGTCTGGGGCCAACGTCCTGACTTTC. This gives the protein CASSPVSGANVLTF.

The CDR3: CASSTGTYNEQFF. CDR3 coding DNA: TGTGCCAGCAGCACCGGGACCTACAATGAGCAGTTCTTC. This chain connects TRBV5-4 to TRBJ2-1; possibly TRBD2 for D (5 bases). The CDR3 loop spans 13 amino acids. In germline, CDR1 is SGHNT, CDR2 YYREEE (reference sequence). V was cut by 4 bases and J by 2 bases, with 7 bases left in between.

The chain joins TRBV9 to TRBJ2-3, with a tentative D call TRBD2 (6 bases). The germline CDR1 and CDR2 sequences are SGDLS and YYNGEE. This CDR3 region has 16 residues. With 4 bases removed from V and 6 bases from J, the gap between germline ends came to 21 bases. CDR3 region: CASSQLSVAGRDTQYF. CDR3 sequence (DNA): TGTGCCAGCAGCCAATTAAGTGTGGCGGGGAGGGATACGCAGTATTTT.

CDR3 amino acids: CAWSVRTGWLPYEQYF. CDR3 nucleotide sequence: TGTGCCTGGAGTGTCCGAACAGGGTGGTTGCCCTACGAGCAGTACTTC. The chain has TRBV30 and TRBJ2-7; tentative D call: TRBD1 (6 bases). Germline-derived CDR1 and CDR2 are GTSNPN and SVGIG (reference sequence). V lost 0 bases to trimming and J lost 2 bases, with 17 bases between them. The CDR3 is 16 residues long.

The sample holds one count of this clone. This chain joins TRBV30 and TRBJ2-7; a weak D match, TRBD1 (5 bases). The CDR3 length is 16 residues. Deletions cut 3 bases from V and 6 bases from J, with 24 bases between. Germline V CDR1 and CDR2: GTSNPN, SVGIG (reference sequence). CDR3 residues: CAWSAQPAPGSSEQYF. CDR3 sequence (DNA): TGTGCCTGGAGCGCACAACCAGCCCCAGGGTCTTCCGAGCAGTACTTC. Supplemented by reference TRBV30 and TRBJ2-7, the full variable domain reads SQTIHQWPATLVQPVGSPLSLECTVEGTSNPNLYWYRQAAGRGLQLLFYSVGIGQISSEVPQNLSASRPQDRQFILSSKKLLLSDSGFYLCAWSAQPAPGSSEQYFGPGTRLTVT.

The chain recombines TRBV6-4 with TRBJ1-5, with 10 bases matching TRBD1. This CDR3 has 18 residues. Trimming at V came to 4 bases and at J to 4 bases, leaving 13 bases not matched to a gene. In germline, CDR1 is MRHNA, CDR2 SNTAGT. DNA for the CDR3: TGTGCCAGCAGTGCCCTATTCCGGACAGGGGGGGAAAATCAGCCCCAGCATTTT. This encodes CASSALFRTGGENQPQHF.

V and J are TRBV28 and TRBJ2-1, with TRBD2 identical over 9 bases. The CDR3 sequence is 15 residues long. Losses at the gene ends were 9 bases for V and 7 bases for J; bases not matched to a gene: 13. Per germline, CDR1 MDHEN and CDR2 SYDVKM. CDR3 amino acids: CASRTRLAEANEQFF. The DNA for the CDR3 is TGTGCCAGTCGGACGCGACTAGCGGAGGCGAATGAGCAGTTCTTC. The full variable domain, with the rest looked up from reference TRBV28 and TRBJ2-1, is DVKVTQSSRYLVKRTGEKVFLECVQDMDHENMFWYRQDPGLGLRLIYFSYDVKMKEKGDIPEGYSVSREKKERFSLILESASTNQTSMYLCASRTRLAEANEQFFGPGTRLTVL.

V gene TRBV2 combines with J gene TRBJ1-4, with D possibly being TRBD1 (6 bases). This CDR3 comprises 15 residues. V dropped 2 bases and J dropped 4 bases, with 11 bases sitting between them. Looked up from germline, CDR1 is SNHLY and CDR2 is FYNNEI. Written as DNA, the CDR3 is TGTGCCAGCAGTGAACAAGGGGGGAATAATGAAAAACTGTTTTTT. Translation gives CASSEQGGNNEKLFF.

This chain joins TRBV2 and TRBJ2-5; D is unresolved. CDR1 SNHLY and CDR2 FYNNEI come from the germline V gene. The CDR3 contains 15 residues. Between the trimmed V and J ends, which lost 3 bases and 5 bases, there was a span of 16 bases. CDR3 in amino acids: CASSDSGSRWETQYF. As DNA, the CDR3 is TGTGCCAGCAGTGACAGTGGGTCTAGGTGGGAGACCCAGTACTTC.

As for this clone: The identical CDR3 is also encoded by other nucleotide sequences in the sample. The J gene is TRBJ2-5, the V gene TRBV18; tentatively, D is TRBD1 or TRBD2 (5 bases each). Germline V gene sequence: CDR1 KGHSH, CDR2 LQKENI. Trimming left V 2 bases short and J 1 base short, with 5 bases between. The CDR3 covers 13 residues. CDR3 DNA sequence: TGTGCCAGCTCACCAGGGGGCCAAGAGACCCAGTACTTC. Protein sequence: CASSPGGQETQYF.

The rearrangement joins TRBV10-3 to TRBJ2-1; a weak D match, TRBD2 (5 bases). Trimming took 5 bases from V and 10 from J, leaving 15 bases between them. Germline assignment: CDR1 ENHRY and CDR2 SYGVKD. The CDR3 is 13 residues long. CDR3 in amino acids: CAISPLPSGEQFF. CDR3 nucleotide sequence: TGTGCCATCAGTCCACTCCCCAGCGGCGAGCAGTTCTTC.

The V gene is TRBV4-3, the J gene TRBJ2-2; TRBD2 matches 7 bases. The ends lost 4 bases at V and 2 bases at J; junction bases unmatched: 10. CDR3 length: 17 amino acids. From germline, CDR1 is LGHNA and CDR2 YSLEER. As DNA, the CDR3 is TGCGCCAGCAGCCTTTCTGTGAAGCGGGGAAACACCGGGGAGCTGTTTTTT. Translation gives CASSLSVKRGNTGELFF.

This clone has only a few counts. The rearrangement uses TRBV7-3 and TRBJ1-1; no clear D. The CDR3 is 13 residues long. V was trimmed by 1 base and J by 4 bases, leaving 7 bases between them. Per germline, CDR1 SGHTA and CDR2 FQGTGA. The CDR3 DNA is TGTGCCAGCAGCTTAAACGGCCTCACTGAAGCTTTCTTT. Protein product: CASSLNGLTEAFF.

The chain carries TRBV11-3 and TRBJ2-5; 8 positions agree with TRBD1. This CDR3 is built from 20 residues. After removal of 1 base from V and 1 base from J, the junction contained 17 bases not matched to a gene. CDR1 is SGHNT and CDR2 is YENEEA in the germline V gene. The CDR3 DNA reads as TGTGCCAGCAGCTTAGTGTTTGGGCAGGGGGCGAGTACTCGCCAAGAGACCCAGTACTTC. It specifies CASSLVFGQGASTRQETQYF.

The chain links TRBV4-2 to TRBJ2-4, with 14 positions matching TRBD2. V lost 5 bases to trimming and J lost 8 bases; unmatched junction nucleotides: 11. Germline CDR1 is LGHNA and CDR2 is YNFKEQ. The CDR3 spans 17 residues. The CDR3 here is CASSVTGLAGASDIQYF. The CDR3 DNA follows: TGTGCCAGCAGCGTGACGGGACTAGCGGGAGCGTCGGACATTCAGTACTTC.

This chain links TRBV18 with TRBJ1-1; 7 bases line up with TRBD1. Per germline, CDR1 KGHSH and CDR2 LQKENI. This CDR3 has 13 residues. Trimming at V came to 2 bases and at J to 11 bases, leaving 8 bases not matched to a gene. This chain's CDR3 is CASSPAGQTRAFF. DNA of the CDR3: TGTGCCAGCTCACCAGCGGGACAGACAAGGGCTTTCTTT.

This chain links TRBV2 with TRBJ2-1; TRBD1 or TRBD2 may be the D gene (5 bases each). The CDR3 is 15 amino acids. The V and J ends lost 3 bases and 0 bases respectively, with 9 bases between them. Germline CDR1 reads SNHLY; CDR2 reads FYNNEI. CDR3 coding DNA: TGTGCCAGCAGTGAGAGGGGTGACTCCTACAATGAGCAGTTCTTC. Translated: CASSERGDSYNEQFF.

The CDR3 DNA sequence: TGTGCCAGTTCTCAGGGGTACACTGAAGCTTTCTTT. Translating it yields CASSQGYTEAFF. The chain combines TRBV18 with TRBJ1-1; D may be TRBD1 (6 bases). Trimming cost V 9 bases and J 3 bases, with 11 bases left between them. The length of the CDR3 is 12 residues. Germline assignment: CDR1 KGHSH and CDR2 LQKENI.

In its sample, this clone was seen a few times. The V and J genes are TRBV7-3 and TRBJ1-2; D not certain. The length of the CDR3 is 15 residues. The V gene lost 2 bases and the J gene lost 1 base, with 11 bases spanning the gap. Per the germline V gene, CDR1 is SGHTA and CDR2 is FQGTGA. The CDR3 sequence is CASSLGRGSNYGYTF. CDR3 bases: TGTGCCAGCAGCTTAGGTAGAGGGAGTAACTATGGCTACACCTTC.